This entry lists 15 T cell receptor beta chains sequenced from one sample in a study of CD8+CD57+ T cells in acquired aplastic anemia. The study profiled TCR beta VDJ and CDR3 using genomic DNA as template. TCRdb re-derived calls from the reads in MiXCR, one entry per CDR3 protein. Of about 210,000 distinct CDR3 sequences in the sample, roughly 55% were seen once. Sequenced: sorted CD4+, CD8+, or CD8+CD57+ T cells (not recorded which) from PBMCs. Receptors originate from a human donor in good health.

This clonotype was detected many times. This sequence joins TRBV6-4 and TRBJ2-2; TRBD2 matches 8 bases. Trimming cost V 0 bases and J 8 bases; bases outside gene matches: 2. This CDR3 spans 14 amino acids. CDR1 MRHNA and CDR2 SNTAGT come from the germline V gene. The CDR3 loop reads CASSDSGGAGELFF. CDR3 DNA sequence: TGTGCCAGCAGTGACTCCGGGGGGGCAGGGGAGCTGTTTTTT.

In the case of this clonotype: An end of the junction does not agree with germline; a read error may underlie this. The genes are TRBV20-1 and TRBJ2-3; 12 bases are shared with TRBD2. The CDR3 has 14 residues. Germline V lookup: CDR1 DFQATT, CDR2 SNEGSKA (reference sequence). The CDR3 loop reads CSAKLAGGRDTHYF. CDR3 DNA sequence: TGCAGTGCCAAGCTAGCGGGAGGGAGGGATACGCATTATTTT.

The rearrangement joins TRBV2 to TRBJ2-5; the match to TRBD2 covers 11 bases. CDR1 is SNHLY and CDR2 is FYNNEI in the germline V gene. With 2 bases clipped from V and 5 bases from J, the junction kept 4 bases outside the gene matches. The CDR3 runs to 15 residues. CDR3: CASSEISGGAETQYF. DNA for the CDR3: TGTGCCAGCAGTGAAATTAGCGGGGGGGCGGAGACCCAGTACTTC.

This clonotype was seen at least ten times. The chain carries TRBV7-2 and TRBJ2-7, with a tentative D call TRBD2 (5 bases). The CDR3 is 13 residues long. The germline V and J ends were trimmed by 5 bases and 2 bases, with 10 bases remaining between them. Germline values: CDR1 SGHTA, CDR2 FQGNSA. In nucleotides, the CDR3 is TGTGCCAGCAGCCTCCCTAGCCCCTACGAGCAGTACTTC. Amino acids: CASSLPSPYEQYF.

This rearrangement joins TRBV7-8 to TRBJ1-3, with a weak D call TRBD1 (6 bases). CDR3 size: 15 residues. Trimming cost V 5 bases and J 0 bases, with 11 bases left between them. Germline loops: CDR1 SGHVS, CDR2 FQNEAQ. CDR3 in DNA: TGTGCCAGCAGCCTAACAGGGAGCTCTGGAAACACCATATATTTT. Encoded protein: CASSLTGSSGNTIYF.

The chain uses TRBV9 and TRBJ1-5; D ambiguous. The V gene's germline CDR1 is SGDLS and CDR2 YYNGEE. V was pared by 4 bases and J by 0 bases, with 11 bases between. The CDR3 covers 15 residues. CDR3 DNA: TGTGCCAGCAGCATAGGTGGGTATAGCAATCAGCCCCAGCATTTT. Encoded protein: CASSIGGYSNQPQHF.

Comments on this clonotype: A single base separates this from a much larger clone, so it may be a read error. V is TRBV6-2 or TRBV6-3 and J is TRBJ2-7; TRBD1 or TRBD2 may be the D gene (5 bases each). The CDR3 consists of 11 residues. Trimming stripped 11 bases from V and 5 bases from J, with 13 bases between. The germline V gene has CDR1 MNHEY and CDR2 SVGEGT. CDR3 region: CAHGDGHEQYF. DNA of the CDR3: TGTGCCCATGGGGACGGGCACGAGCAGTACTTC.

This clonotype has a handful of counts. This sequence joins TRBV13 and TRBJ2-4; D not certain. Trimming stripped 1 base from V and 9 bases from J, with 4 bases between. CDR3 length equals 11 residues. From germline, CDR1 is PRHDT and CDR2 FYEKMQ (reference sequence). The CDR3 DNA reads TGTGCCAGCAGCTTAGAGTCCATTCAGTACTTC. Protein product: CASSLESIQYF.

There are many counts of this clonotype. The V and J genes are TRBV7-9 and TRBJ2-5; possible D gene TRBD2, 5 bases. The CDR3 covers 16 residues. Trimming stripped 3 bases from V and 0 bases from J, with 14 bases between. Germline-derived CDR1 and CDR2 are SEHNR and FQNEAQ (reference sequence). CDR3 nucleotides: TGTGCCAGCAGCTTGTCCCAGAGGGTGTACCAAGAGACCCAGTACTTC. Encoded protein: CASSLSQRVYQETQYF.

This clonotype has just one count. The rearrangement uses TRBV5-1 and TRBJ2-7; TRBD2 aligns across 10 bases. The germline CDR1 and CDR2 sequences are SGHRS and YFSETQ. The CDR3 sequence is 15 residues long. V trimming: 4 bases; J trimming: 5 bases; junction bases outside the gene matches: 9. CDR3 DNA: TGCGCCAGCAGCCTTCAAGCGGGAGGGCCCCACGAGCAGTACTTC. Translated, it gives CASSLQAGGPHEQYF.

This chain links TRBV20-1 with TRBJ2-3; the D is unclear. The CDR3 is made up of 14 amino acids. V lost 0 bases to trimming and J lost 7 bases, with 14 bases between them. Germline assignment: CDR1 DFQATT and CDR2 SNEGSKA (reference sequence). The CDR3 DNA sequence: TGCAGTGCTAGAGATTACAGAATGAAAAATACGCAGTATTTT. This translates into CSARDYRMKNTQYF.

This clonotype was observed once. The CDR3, as DNA: TGTGCCAGTATGGCTAGCGGAGCCTCCTACGAGCAGTACTTC. It translates to CASMASGASYEQYF. The rearrangement joins TRBV19 to TRBJ2-7; TRBD2 aligns across 7 bases. The CDR3 has 14 residues. Germline trimming cut 7 bases from V and 0 bases from J; bases unmatched to any gene: 6. CDR1 and CDR2 (germline): LNHDA, SQIVND (reference sequence).

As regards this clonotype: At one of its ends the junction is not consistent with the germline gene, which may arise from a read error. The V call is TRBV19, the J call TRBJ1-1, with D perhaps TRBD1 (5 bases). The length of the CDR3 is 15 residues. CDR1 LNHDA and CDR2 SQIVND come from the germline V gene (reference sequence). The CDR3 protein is CASTTTWGADTEAFF. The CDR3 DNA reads TGTGCCAGTACCACGACATGGGGTGCGGACACTGAAGCTTTCTTC.

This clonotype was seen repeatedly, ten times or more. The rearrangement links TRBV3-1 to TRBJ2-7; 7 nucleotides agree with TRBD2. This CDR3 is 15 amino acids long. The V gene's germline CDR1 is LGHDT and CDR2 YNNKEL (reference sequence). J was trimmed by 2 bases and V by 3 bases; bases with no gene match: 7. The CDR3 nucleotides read TGTGCCAGCAGCCACACGGGGGGTTCGGCCTACGAGCAGTACTTC. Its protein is CASSHTGGSAYEQYF.

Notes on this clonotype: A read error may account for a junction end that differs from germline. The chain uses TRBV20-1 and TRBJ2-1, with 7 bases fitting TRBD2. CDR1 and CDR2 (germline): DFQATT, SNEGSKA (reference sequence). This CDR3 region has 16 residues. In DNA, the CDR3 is TGCAGTGCTAGAGATCGGGAGGAGGAGACCCACAACGAGCAGTTCTTC. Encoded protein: CSARDREEETHNEQFF.